This is a list of T cell receptor beta chains from one sample in a study of T cells in Graves' hyperthyroidism and ophthalmopathy. TCRdb used MiXCR to reprocess the multiplex PCR reads, holding one entry per CDR3 protein. The sample includes over 500,000 distinct CDR3 sequences, about 46% of them seen just once. The source material was peripheral blood or thyroid tissue (not recorded which). The origin of the receptors is an adult woman with Graves' disease, either hyperthyroidism or ophthalmopathy (not recorded which). CDR3s include the opening cysteine and the closing phenylalanine or tryptophan. The D gene is left open where the match is weak. Size tells how often a clone was seen (once, few, many) or the class of an expanded clone, and some rows leave it out.

J,V,size,D,DNA,CDR3
TRBJ2-7,TRBV7-9,-,TRBD2,TGTGCCAGCAGTTTATACGGACTAGCGGGAGCCCACGAGCAGTACTTC,CASSLYGLAGAHEQYF
TRBJ2-7,TRBV10-3,many,TRBD1,TGTGCCATCACCCTGGGTGGGGGACAGGTCACCTACGAGCAGTACTTC,CAITLGGGQVTYEQYF
TRBJ1-5,TRBV15,-,-,TGTGCCACCAGCACCCAGCATTTT,CATSTQHF
TRBJ1-5,TRBV20-1,many,-,TGCAGTGCTAGAGGTAGCGGTCAGCCCCAGCATTTT,CSARGSGQPQHF
TRBJ1-1,TRBV29-1,many,TRBD1,TGCAGCGTGCCTCAGACAGGGAGAGGCACTGAAGCTTTCTTT,CSVPQTGRGTEAFF
TRBJ1-3,TRBV29-1,-,-,TGCAGCGTTATTACAGGCTCTGGAAACACCATATATTTT,CSVITGSGNTIYF
TRBJ1-1,TRBV5-4,-,-,TGTGCCAGCAGCGGAAGTAACTCTCAGGGGCCCACTGAAGCTTTCTTT,CASSGSNSQGPTEAFF
TRBJ2-7,TRBV7-2,-,TRBD1,TGTGCCAGCAGCCCCGACAGGGGACGAGAGCAGTACTTC,CASSPDRGREQYF
TRBJ1-2,TRBV19,-,-,TGTGCCAGTAGTCAGACCGGGAAGGCCTGGGGCCATGGCTACACCTTC,CASSQTGKAWGHGYTF
TRBJ2-5,TRBV20-1,many,TRBD2,TGCAGTGCTTCGGGACTAGCGGGAGGGGTGGCTGGGACCCAGTACTTC,CSASGLAGGVAGTQYF
TRBJ1-5,TRBV10-3,-,-,TGTGCCATCAGTGAGTCCGGCATGCAAGGGCATTTT,CAISESGMQGHF
TRBJ1-4,TRBV12-3/TRBV12-4,many,-,TGTGCCAGCAATCGGGGGGACCATAATGAAAAACTGTTTTTT,CASNRGDHNEKLFF
TRBJ1-2,TRBV24-1,once,TRBD1,TGTGCCACCAGGGAGAGGGACAGGGACTTCTATGGCTACACCTTC,CATRERDRDFYGYTF
TRBJ1-4,TRBV21-1,-,-,TGTGCCAGCAGCACCTGGCCGGGACAGGGGGAAGAACTGTTTTTT,CASSTWPGQGEELFF